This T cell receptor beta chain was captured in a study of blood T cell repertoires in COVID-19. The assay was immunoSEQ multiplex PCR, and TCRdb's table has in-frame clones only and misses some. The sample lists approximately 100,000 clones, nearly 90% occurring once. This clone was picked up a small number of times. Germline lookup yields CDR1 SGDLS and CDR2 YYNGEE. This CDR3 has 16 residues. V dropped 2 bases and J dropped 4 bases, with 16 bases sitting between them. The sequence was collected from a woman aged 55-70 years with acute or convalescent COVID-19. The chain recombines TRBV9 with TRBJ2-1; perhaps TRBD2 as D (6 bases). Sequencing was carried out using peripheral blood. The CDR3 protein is CASSVSVGLSYNEQFF. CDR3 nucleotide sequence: TGTGCCAGCAGCGTTTCGGTGGGACTGTCTTACAATGAGCAGTTCTTC. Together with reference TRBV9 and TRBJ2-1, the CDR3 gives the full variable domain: DSGVTQTPKHLITATGQRVTLRCSPRSGDLSVYWYQQSLDQGLQFLIQYYNGEERAKGNILERFSAQQFPDLHSELNLSSLELGDSALYFCASSVSVGLSYNEQFFGPGTRLTVL.